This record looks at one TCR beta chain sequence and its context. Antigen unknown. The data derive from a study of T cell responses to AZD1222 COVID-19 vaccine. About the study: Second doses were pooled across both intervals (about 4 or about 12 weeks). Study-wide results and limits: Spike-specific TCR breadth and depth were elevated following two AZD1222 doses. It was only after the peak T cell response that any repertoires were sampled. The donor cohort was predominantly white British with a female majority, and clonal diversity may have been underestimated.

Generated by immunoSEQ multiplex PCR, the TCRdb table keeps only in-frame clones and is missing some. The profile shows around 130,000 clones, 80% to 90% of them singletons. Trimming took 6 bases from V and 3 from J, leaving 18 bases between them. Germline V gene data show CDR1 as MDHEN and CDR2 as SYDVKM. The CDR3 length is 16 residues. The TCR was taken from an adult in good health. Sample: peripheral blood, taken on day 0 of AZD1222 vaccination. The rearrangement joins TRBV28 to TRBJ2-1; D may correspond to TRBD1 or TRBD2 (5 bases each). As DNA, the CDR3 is TGTGCCAGCAGGAACCCCGGGGTGGGGGACTACAATGAGCAGTTCTTC. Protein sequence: CASRNPGVGDYNEQFF.